This is a list of T cell receptor beta chains from one sample in a study of blood T cell repertoires in COVID-19. TCRdb keeps only in-frame clones here, not all; method: immunoSEQ multiplex PCR. The sample consists of about 140,000 clones, around 76% of them appearing once. The sequencing input was peripheral blood. The receptors were sampled from a man aged 60 to 75 with acute or convalescent COVID-19. CDR3s include the opening cysteine and the closing phenylalanine or tryptophan. The D gene is left open where the match is weak. Some rows have no size entry. The others give once, few or many, or a class for an expanded clone.

v_gene	abundance	d_gene	j_gene	CDR3aa	CDR3nt
TRBV19	.	.	TRBJ1-3	CASSIDNSPTGGNTIYF	TGTGCCAGTAGTATCGACAATTCACCGACAGGTGGAAACACCATATATTTT
TRBV7-6	once	TRBD1	TRBJ1-2	CASSSRTGTANYGYTF	TGTGCCAGCAGCTCCAGGACAGGAACTGCTAACTATGGCTACACCTTC
TRBV20-1	.	TRBD2	TRBJ2-5	CSASPGTTLRETQYF	TGCAGTGCTAGTCCCGGGACTACTCTCAGAGAGACCCAGTACTTC
TRBV5-1	.	TRBD2	TRBJ2-5	CASSLGGREGETQYF	TGCGCCAGCAGCTTAGGCGGGAGGGAAGGAGAGACCCAGTACTTC
TRBV21-1	.	.	TRBJ2-7	CASSKLCGTYEQYF	TGTGCCAGCAGCAAACTCTGCGGGACCTACGAGCAGTACTTC
TRBV6-2/TRBV6-3	.	TRBD2	TRBJ2-2	CASSLIAGGPNTGELFF	TGTGCCAGCAGCCTCATAGCGGGAGGGCCGAACACCGGGGAGCTGTTTTTT
TRBV7-9	few	.	TRBJ2-7	CASSLGGQSYEQYF	TGTGCCAGCAGCTTAGGAGGGCAGTCCTACGAGCAGTACTTC
TRBV12-3/TRBV12-4	.	.	TRBJ2-1	CASSSRYGEQFF	TGTGCCAGCAGTTCTAGATACGGGGAGCAGTTCTTC
TRBV7-9	.	.	TRBJ1-4	CASSLGGGLATEKLFF	TGTGCCAGCAGCTTGGGAGGGGGGTTGGCAACCGAAAAACTGTTTTTT
TRBV7-9	.	TRBD1	TRBJ1-1	CASSLVGGTVLEAFF	TGTGCCAGCAGCTTAGTAGGAGGGACAGTTCTTGAAGCTTTCTTT
TRBV14	.	TRBD2	TRBJ2-1	CASSPLTSGRTEQFF	TGTGCCAGCAGTCCTTTGACTAGCGGGAGGACCGAGCAGTTCTTC
TRBV7-8	.	.	TRBJ2-1	CASSFYVAEVYNEQFF	TGTGCCAGCAGCTTTTACGTGGCGGAGGTCTACAATGAGCAGTTCTTC
TRBV10-2	few	.	TRBJ1-5	CASSGLGQTNQPQHF	TGCGCCAGCAGTGGGCTAGGACAGACTAATCAGCCCCAGCATTTT
TRBV18	.	TRBD1	TRBJ1-6	CASSGTGTHSPLHF	TGTGCCAGCTCGGGGACAGGGACCCATTCACCCCTCCACTTT
TRBV19	.	TRBD1	TRBJ1-5	CASSSTGGGGGQPQHF	TGTGCCAGTAGCTCGACAGGGGGCGGTGGCGGTCAGCCCCAGCATTTT
TRBV5-1	.	.	TRBJ2-3	CASRIGQGGTSGPSDTQYF	TGCGCCAGCAGAATTGGACAGGGGGGGACTAGCGGACCGTCAGATACGCAGTATTTT
TRBV5-8	.	TRBD1	TRBJ2-7	CASSPWTGLMGEQYF	TGTGCCAGCAGCCCTTGGACAGGGTTGATGGGTGAGCAGTACTTC
TRBV28	.	.	TRBJ1-1	CATNLGARTEAFF	TGTGCCACCAACTTAGGGGCGAGAACTGAAGCTTTCTTT
TRBV24-1	once	TRBD1	TRBJ1-1	CATSAQGGTEAFF	TGTGCCACCAGTGCCCAGGGGGGCACTGAAGCTTTCTTT
TRBV2	few	TRBD1	TRBJ2-4	CAKGQGINIQYF	TGTGCCAAAGGACAGGGGATAAACATTCAGTACTTC
TRBV11-3	.	.	TRBJ1-1	CASSRQANTEAFF	TGTGCCAGCAGCCGACAAGCGAACACTGAAGCTTTCTTT
TRBV2	.	TRBD1	TRBJ1-2	CASSEMVRTGMGYTF	TGTGCCAGCAGTGAGATGGTCCGGACAGGGATGGGCTACACCTTC
TRBV5-1	.	TRBD2	TRBJ2-5	CASSSGGGGQETQYF	TGCGCCAGCAGCTCGGGAGGGGGAGGGCAGGAGACCCAGTACTTC
TRBV6-4	.	.	TRBJ2-7	CAGASRVLDPMAEQYF	TGTGCCGGCGCCAGCAGGGTCCTGGACCCAATGGCCGAGCAGTACTTC
TRBV7-9	few	TRBD2	TRBJ2-1	CASSRLAGGNEQFF	TGTGCCAGCAGCCGACTAGCGGGAGGAAATGAGCAGTTCTTC
TRBV28	.	TRBD2	TRBJ2-1	CASTLDAGASYNEQFF	TGTGCCAGCACTCTCGACGCGGGAGCTTCCTACAATGAGCAGTTCTTC
TRBV4-1	medium-sized	.	TRBJ1-2	CASSQERANYGYTF	TGCGCCAGCAGCCAAGAACGCGCTAACTATGGCTACACCTTC
TRBV6-2/TRBV6-3	.	TRBD1	TRBJ2-2	CASSRGQGNTGELFF	TGTGCCAGCAGTCGGGGACAGGGAAACACCGGGGAGCTGTTTTTT
TRBV2	.	.	TRBJ2-1	CASSADRPYNEQFF	TGTGCCAGCAGTGCAGACAGGCCCTACAATGAGCAGTTCTTC
TRBV4-2	.	.	TRBJ2-1	CASSQDRGRNEQFF	TGTGCCAGCAGCCAAGATCGTGGGCGAAATGAGCAGTTCTTC
TRBV5-1	.	TRBD1	TRBJ2-2	CASSRGDRGEGGELFF	TGCGCCAGCAGCCGTGGAGACAGGGGAGAGGGCGGGGAGCTGTTTTTT
TRBV5-1	once	.	TRBJ2-5	CASTRDSQETQYF	TGCGCCAGCACCCGAGACAGTCAAGAGACCCAGTACTTC
TRBV19	few	.	TRBJ2-2	CASSYSDRNTGELFF	TGTGCCAGTAGCTACTCGGACAGAAACACCGGGGAGCTGTTTTTT
TRBV7-2	.	.	TRBJ2-1	CASSRGASVYNEQFF	TGTGCCAGCAGCCGCGGGGCTAGCGTATACAATGAGCAGTTCTTC
TRBV2	.	TRBD2	TRBJ2-1	CASSVGAGGNEQFF	TGTGCCAGCAGTGTTGGAGCGGGAGGTAATGAGCAGTTCTTC
TRBV18	.	.	TRBJ2-5	CASSNLRASWETQYF	TGTGCCAGCTCAAACTTGCGGGCCTCCTGGGAGACCCAGTACTTC
TRBV5-5	.	TRBD2	TRBJ2-2	CASSSSGSLGGELFF	TGTGCCAGCAGCTCAAGCGGGAGTTTGGGCGGGGAGCTGTTTTTT
TRBV7-9	.	TRBD2	TRBJ2-6	CASSTGVAGGRTGANVLTF	TGTGCCAGCAGCACCGGGGTAGCGGGAGGTCGTACTGGGGCCAACGTCCTGACTTTC
TRBV5-6	.	.	TRBJ1-4	CASSLLDGTNEKLFF	TGTGCCAGCAGCTTGTTGGACGGGACTAACGAAAAACTGTTTTTT